This paragraph covers one T cell receptor (beta chain) sequence. Its cognate antigen is unknown. An equimolar mix of two oligonucleotides served as the beta constant-region primer for TRBC1 and TRBC2. Four rounds of PCR amplified the ligated cDNA using nested alpha and beta constant-region primers plus SP2. TCRdb recomputed calls from the UMI-ligation and nested PCR reads with MiXCR, one row per CDR3 protein. Altogether about 100,000 distinct CDR3 sequences are present, roughly 15% being singletons, with the ten largest covering around 2.8%. From the second PCR step, alpha and beta chains were amplified apart. Four subsets defined by CD45RA and CD27 were sorted after CD3, CD4, CD8 and live/dead staining. This sample was included in a study of naive and memory T cell subsets. Regarding the study as a whole: Especially in CD8 cells, naive repertoires contained a few larger clonotypes, possibly CD45RA-re-expressing memory cells. There was no ground truth to check naive and memory subset results.

This clonotype was sampled from a human donor in good health. The sample was naive CD8+ T cells from blood.

CDR3 nucleotides: TGTGCCAGCAGCTCAGGGGGTCTCGTCCCACCACGGGAGACCCAGTACTTC. Translation: CASSSGGLVPPRETQYF. The chain has TRBV7-3 and TRBJ2-5; 7 bases fit TRBD1. Germline CDR1 and CDR2: SGHTA and FQGTGA. This CDR3 is 17 amino acids long. V shed 4 bases and J 5 bases; nucleotides not matched to a gene: 16.